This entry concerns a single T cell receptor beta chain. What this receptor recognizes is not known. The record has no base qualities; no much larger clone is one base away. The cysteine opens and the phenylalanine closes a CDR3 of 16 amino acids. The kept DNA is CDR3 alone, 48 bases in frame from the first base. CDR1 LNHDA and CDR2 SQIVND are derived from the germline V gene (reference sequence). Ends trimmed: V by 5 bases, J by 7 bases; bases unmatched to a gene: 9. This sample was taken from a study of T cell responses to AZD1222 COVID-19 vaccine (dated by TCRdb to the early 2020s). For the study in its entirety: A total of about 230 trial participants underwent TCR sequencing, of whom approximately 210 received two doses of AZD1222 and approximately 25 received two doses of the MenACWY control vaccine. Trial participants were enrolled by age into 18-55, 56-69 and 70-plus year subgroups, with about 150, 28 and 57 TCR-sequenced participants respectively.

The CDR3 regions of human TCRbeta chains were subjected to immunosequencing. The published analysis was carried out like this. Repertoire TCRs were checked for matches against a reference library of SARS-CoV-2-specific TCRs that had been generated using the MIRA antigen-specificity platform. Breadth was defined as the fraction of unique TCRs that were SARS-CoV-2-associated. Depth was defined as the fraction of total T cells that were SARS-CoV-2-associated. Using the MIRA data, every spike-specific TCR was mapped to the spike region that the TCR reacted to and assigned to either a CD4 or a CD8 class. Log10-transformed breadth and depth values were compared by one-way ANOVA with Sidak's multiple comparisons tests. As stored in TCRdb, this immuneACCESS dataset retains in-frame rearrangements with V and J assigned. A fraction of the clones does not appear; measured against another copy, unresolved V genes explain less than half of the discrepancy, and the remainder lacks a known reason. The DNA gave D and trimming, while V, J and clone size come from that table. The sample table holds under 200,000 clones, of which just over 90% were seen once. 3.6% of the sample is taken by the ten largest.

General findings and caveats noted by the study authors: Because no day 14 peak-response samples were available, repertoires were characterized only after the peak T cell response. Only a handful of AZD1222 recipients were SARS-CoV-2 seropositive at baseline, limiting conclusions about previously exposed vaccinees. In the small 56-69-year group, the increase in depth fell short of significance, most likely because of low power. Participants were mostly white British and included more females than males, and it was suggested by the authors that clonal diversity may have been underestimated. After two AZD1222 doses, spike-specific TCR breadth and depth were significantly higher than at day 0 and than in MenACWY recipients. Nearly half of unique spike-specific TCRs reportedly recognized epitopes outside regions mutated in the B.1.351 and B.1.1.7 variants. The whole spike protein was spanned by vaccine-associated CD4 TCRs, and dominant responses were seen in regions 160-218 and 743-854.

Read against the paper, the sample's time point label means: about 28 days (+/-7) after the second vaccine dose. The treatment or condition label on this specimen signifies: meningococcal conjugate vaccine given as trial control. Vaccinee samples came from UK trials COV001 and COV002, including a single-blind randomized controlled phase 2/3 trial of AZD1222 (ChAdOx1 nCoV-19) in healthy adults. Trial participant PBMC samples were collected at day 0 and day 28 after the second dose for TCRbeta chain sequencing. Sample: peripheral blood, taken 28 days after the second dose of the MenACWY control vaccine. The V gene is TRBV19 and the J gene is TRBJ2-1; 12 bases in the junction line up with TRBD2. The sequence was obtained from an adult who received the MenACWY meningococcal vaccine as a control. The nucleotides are TGTGCCAGTAGTCACGCTCGACTAGCGGGAGTAAATGAGCAGTTCTTC. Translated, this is CASSHARLAGVNEQFF.